These 23 T cell receptor beta chains originate from one sample sequenced in a study of T cells in Graves' hyperthyroidism and ophthalmopathy. Amplified TCR beta CDR3 regions derived from RNA transcripts. First-round RT-PCR with HTBI primers amplified the TCR CDR3 region. MiXCR, run by TCRdb on the multiplex PCR reads, gives a single entry per CDR3 protein. The top ten hold 15% to 17% of the sample, which has 350,000 or so distinct CDR3 sequences, roughly 20% seen once. Sequencing was performed on blood. These receptor sequences come from a woman aged 40 to 50 with Graves' ophthalmopathy.

In its sample, this clonotype was seen many times. The chain links TRBV5-4 to TRBJ2-5; 14 bases fit TRBD2. CDR1 and CDR2 from the germline V gene are SGHNT and YYREEE (reference sequence). This CDR3 contains 16 residues. V was pared by 4 bases and J by 6 bases, with 8 bases of the junction left unmatched. This CDR3 is CASSGGLAGDWKTQYF. DNA of the CDR3: TGTGCCAGCAGCGGGGGACTAGCGGGAGATTGGAAGACCCAGTACTTC. Supplemented by reference TRBV5-4 and TRBJ2-5, the full variable domain reads ETGVTQSPTHLIKTRGQQVTLRCSSQSGHNTVSWYQQALGQGPQFIFQYYREEENGRGNFPPRFSGLQFPNYSSELNVNALELDDSALYLCASSGGLAGDWKTQYFGPGTRLLVL.

Many counts were recorded for this clonotype. The rearrangement joins TRBV20-1 to TRBJ1-5; no definite D call. The germline V gene has CDR1 DFQATT and CDR2 SNEGSKA (reference sequence). V lost 1 base, J lost 1 base, and 5 bases lay in between. This CDR3 has 13 amino acids. The CDR3 coding sequence is TGCAGTGCTAGAGCGGGGAGCAATCAGCCCCAGCATTTT. It codes for CSARAGSNQPQHF.

The chain uses TRBV6-1 and TRBJ2-5; D possibly matches TRBD1 or TRBD2 (6 bases each). Trimming removed 10 bases from V and 4 bases from J, with 16 bases in between. The CDR3 totals 13 residues. Germline CDR1 MNHNS, CDR2 SASEGT. The CDR3 loop is CATDLQGGETQYF. The CDR3, as DNA: TGTGCCACCGACTTACAGGGAGGAGAGACCCAGTACTTC.

As to this clonotype: A much larger clone differs by one base, so this may be a read error. The chain is built from TRBV30 and TRBJ2-5, with D unclear. CDR1 and CDR2 (germline): GTSNPN, SVGIG (reference sequence). The germline V and J ends were trimmed by 1 base and 4 bases, with 19 bases remaining between them. The CDR3 extends over 16 amino acids. CDR3 in amino acids: CAWSGTTGPRRETQYF. The CDR3 nucleotides read TGTGCCTGGAGTGGGACGACCGGACCCCGCAGAGAGACCCAGTACTTC.

This clonotype was counted only a few times. A much larger clone is a single base away; this may be a read error. The conserved phenylalanine or tryptophan is not found at the CDR3 terminus, so this likely reflects a read error. Because the CDR3's place on the DNA is in doubt, the DNA is left out and the CDR3 is given as listed by TCRdb. The chain is built from TRBV11-2 and TRBJ2-7; the table names TRBD1, a call not compared with the DNA. Germline V gene lookup returns CDR1 SGHAT and CDR2 FQNNGV. 15 amino acids form the CDR3, both terminal residues included. The CDR3 reads CASSLEWAAGNRKYL.

The gene calls are TRBV3-1 and TRBJ2-7, with 11 bases lining up with TRBD2. The CDR3 runs to 16 residues. Trimming cost V 0 bases and J 6 bases; bases outside gene matches: 7. CDR1 is LGHDT, CDR2 YNNKEL, per germline (reference sequence). CDR3 region: CASSQDPGLAGSEQYF. CDR3 nucleotide sequence: TGTGCCAGCAGCCAAGACCCCGGACTAGCGGGTAGCGAGCAGTACTTC.

The V and J genes are TRBV10-3 and TRBJ2-6, with TRBD2 as a possible D gene (6 bases). CDR1 and CDR2 from the germline V gene are ENHRY and SYGVKD. The CDR3 has 15 residues. The V end lost 7 bases, the J end lost 1 base, and 11 bases lay between the germline ends. Here the CDR3 DNA reads TGTGCCATCAAGATCGGGGGATCTGGGGCCAACGTCCTGACTTTC. Protein: CAIKIGGSGANVLTF.

This clonotype was seen at least ten times. This chain joins TRBV6-1 and TRBJ2-6, with 8 bases matching TRBD2. This CDR3 has 15 amino acids. Unmatched junction bases numbered 3, after V lost 6 bases and J lost 2 bases. Germline loops: CDR1 MNHNS, CDR2 SASEGT. CDR3 amino acids: CASRRSGTGANVLTF. CDR3 DNA sequence: TGTGCCAGCAGACGTAGCGGGACTGGGGCCAACGTCCTGACTTTC.

This clonotype was seen at least ten times. The chain is built from TRBV6-5 and TRBJ2-5; TRBD1 is a possible D gene (5 bases). Trimming stripped 6 bases from V and 3 bases from J, with 17 bases between. The CDR3 totals 15 residues. The V gene's germline CDR1 is MNHEY and CDR2 SVGAGI. Here the CDR3 DNA reads TGTGCCAGCAGCACTAAAAGGGGATGGAAAGAGACCCAGTACTTC. Translating gives CASSTKRGWKETQYF.

This clonotype showed up many times. Its ends do not fully match the called genes, so a read error is possible. The chain is built from TRBV27 and TRBJ2-4, with 11 bases fitting TRBD2. The CDR3 loop spans 22 amino acids. Germline CDR1 is MNHEY and CDR2 is SMNVEV (reference sequence). The CDR3 bases are TGTGCCAGCAGTTCCCTTTTTTCCCCCCCAAGACTAGCGGGGATACCGAAAAGCATTCAGTACTTC. Translating it yields CASSSLFSPPRLAGIPKSIQYF.

This clonotype was seen ten or more times. The chain combines TRBV6-1 with TRBJ1-1, with TRBD1 identical over 8 bases. Trimming cost V 11 bases and J 13 bases; bases outside gene matches: 12. The CDR3 is 11 amino acids. The V gene's germline CDR1 is MNHNS and CDR2 SASEGT. In nucleotides, the CDR3 is TGTGCCTCACGGACAGGGTGGACTGGTTTCTTT. As protein: CASRTGWTGFF.

There are many counts of this clonotype. The chain carries TRBV19 and TRBJ2-5, with no clear D. This CDR3 is built from 14 residues. Germline CDR1 LNHDA, CDR2 SQIVND (reference sequence). Trimming cost V 5 bases and J 0 bases, with 10 bases left between them. The CDR3: CASSLYRDQETQYF. The CDR3 nucleotides are TGTGCCAGTAGTCTTTACCGAGACCAAGAGACCCAGTACTTC. Full variable domain (rest looked up from reference TRBV19 and TRBJ2-5): DGGITQSPKYLFRKEGQNVTLSCEQNLNHDAMYWYRQDPGQGLRLIYYSQIVNDFQKGDIAEGYSVSREKKESFPLTVTSAQKNPTAFYLCASSLYRDQETQYFGPGTRLLVL.

The CDR3 protein is CASSPSRGLNTEAFF. CDR3 DNA sequence: TGTGCCAGCAGCCCATCGCGGGGCTTGAACACTGAAGCTTTCTTT. The genes are TRBV11-2 and TRBJ1-1; maybe TRBD1 (5 bases). Germline CDR1 is SGHAT and CDR2 is FQNNGV. The CDR3 consists of 15 residues. The germline V and J ends were trimmed by 5 bases and 0 bases, with 13 bases remaining between them.

This clonotype was recorded at least ten times. The chain carries TRBV6-2 or TRBV6-3 and TRBJ2-7; a weak D match, TRBD1 (5 bases). V dropped 0 bases and J dropped 3 bases, with 12 bases sitting between them. This CDR3 region has 15 residues. Per germline, CDR1 MNHEY and CDR2 SVGEGT. CDR3 bases: TGTGCCAGCAGTTACTCGGCAGGGTGGGTCTACGAGCAGTACTTC. Protein: CASSYSAGWVYEQYF.

With respect to this clonotype: A much larger clone sits a single nucleotide away, making a read error possible. DNA of the CDR3: TGTACCAGCAGCCTCGAGAGTTACACTGAAGCTTTCTTT. It codes for CTSSLESYTEAFF. J is TRBJ1-1 and V is TRBV9; D is unresolved. The CDR3 is 13 amino acids. The germline V gene encodes CDR1 SGDLS and CDR2 YYNGEE. Full variable domain (rest looked up from reference TRBV9 and TRBJ1-1): DSGVTQTPKHLITATGQRVTLRCSPRSGDLSVYWYQQSLDQGLQFLIQYYNGEERAKGNILERFSAQQFPDLHSELNLSSLELGDSALYFCTSSLESYTEAFFGQGTRLTVV.

About this clonotype: A much bigger clone sits one base away, suggesting this may be a read error. This rearrangement joins TRBV7-3 to TRBJ2-2, with D tentatively TRBD2 (5 bases). CDR1 and CDR2 from the germline V gene are SGHTA and FQGTGA. This CDR3 is 17 amino acids long. CDR3 bases: TGTGCCAGCAGCCTTGTTGAGGGCCTCTTAGAAACCGGGGAGCTGGTTTTT. Translation: CASSLVEGLLETGELVF.

This clonotype was detected many times. The rearrangement links TRBV29-1 to TRBJ1-1, with 7 bases identical to TRBD1. The CDR3 covers 13 residues. The V gene end was trimmed by 4 bases and the J gene end by 4 bases; junction bases not matched to a gene: 6. Germline assignment: CDR1 SQVTM and CDR2 ANQGSEA. CDR3 coding DNA: TGCAGCGTTGGAAGGGGGCTGAGCACTGAAGCTTTCTTT. It specifies CSVGRGLSTEAFF.

There are many counts of this clonotype. The chain has TRBV6-2 or TRBV6-3 and TRBJ2-2; 9 positions agree with TRBD1. J was trimmed by 3 bases and V by 5 bases; bases with no gene match: 13. From germline, CDR1 is MNHEY and CDR2 SVGEGT. The CDR3 length is 18 residues. CDR3 loop: CASSRYPNRGPDTGELFF. CDR3 DNA sequence: TGTGCCAGCAGTCGATACCCCAACAGGGGGCCGGACACCGGGGAGCTGTTTTTT.

This clonotype was seen only a few times. The chain joins TRBV12-3 or TRBV12-4 to TRBJ1-1, with D unclear. The CDR3 is made up of 15 amino acids. V was clipped by 3 bases and J by 0 bases, with 11 bases between them. This CDR3 reads CASSFRNDLNTEAFF. The CDR3 DNA sequence: TGTGCCAGCAGTTTCAGAAATGACCTGAACACTGAAGCTTTCTTT.

The CDR3 bases are TGTGCCAGCAGTTCCGGAACTAGCGGGCTCTACGAGCAGTACTTC. This gives the protein CASSSGTSGLYEQYF. V and J are TRBV28 and TRBJ2-7; 9 nucleotides line up with TRBD2. Germline trimming cut 4 bases from V and 3 bases from J; bases unmatched to any gene: 7. Germline assignment: CDR1 MDHEN and CDR2 SYDVKM. CDR3 length: 15 residues.

This clonotype was observed at least ten times. V gene TRBV6-2 or TRBV6-3 combines with J gene TRBJ1-1, with TRBD1 matching 8 bases. CDR1 and CDR2 (germline): MNHEY, SVGEGT. V gave up 5 bases and J gave up 1 base; unmatched junction bases: 9. This CDR3 is built from 16 residues. The CDR3 bases are TGTGCCAGCAGTCAGGACAGGGTGGGTACGAACACTGAAGCTTTCTTT. Amino acids: CASSQDRVGTNTEAFF.

The sample holds many counts of this clonotype. The V gene is TRBV6-5, the J gene TRBJ2-7; tentatively, D is TRBD1 (5 bases). The ends were cut back, 7 bases at V and 3 bases at J, with 7 bases in the middle. This CDR3 contains 11 residues. The germline V gene encodes CDR1 MNHEY and CDR2 SVGAGI. CDR3 bases: TGTGCCAGCACCGGACACTACGAGCAGTACTTC. Protein product: CASTGHYEQYF.

This chain links TRBV20-1 with TRBJ2-7; D gene uncertain. Germline CDR1 is DFQATT and CDR2 is SNEGSKA (reference sequence). Between the trimmed V and J ends, which lost 4 bases and 1 base, there was a span of 14 bases. This CDR3 has 14 residues. CDR3 coding DNA: TGCAGTGCTAACTGGCACCTCAAGTCCTACGAGCAGTACTTC. Translation gives CSANWHLKSYEQYF.